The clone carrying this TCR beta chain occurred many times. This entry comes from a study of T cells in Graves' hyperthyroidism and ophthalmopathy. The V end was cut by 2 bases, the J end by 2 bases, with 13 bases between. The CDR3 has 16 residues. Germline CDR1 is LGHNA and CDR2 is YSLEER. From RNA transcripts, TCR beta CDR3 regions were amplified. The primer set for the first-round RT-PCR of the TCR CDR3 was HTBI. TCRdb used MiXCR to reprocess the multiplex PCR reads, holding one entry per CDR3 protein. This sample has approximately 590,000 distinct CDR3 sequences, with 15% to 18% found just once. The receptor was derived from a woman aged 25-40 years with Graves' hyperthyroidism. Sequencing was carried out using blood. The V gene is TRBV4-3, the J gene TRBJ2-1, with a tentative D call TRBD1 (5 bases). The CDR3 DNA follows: TGCGCCAGCAGCCAAATCCGTCAGGGTGCCTACAATGAGCAGTTCTTC. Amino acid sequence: CASSQIRQGAYNEQFF.